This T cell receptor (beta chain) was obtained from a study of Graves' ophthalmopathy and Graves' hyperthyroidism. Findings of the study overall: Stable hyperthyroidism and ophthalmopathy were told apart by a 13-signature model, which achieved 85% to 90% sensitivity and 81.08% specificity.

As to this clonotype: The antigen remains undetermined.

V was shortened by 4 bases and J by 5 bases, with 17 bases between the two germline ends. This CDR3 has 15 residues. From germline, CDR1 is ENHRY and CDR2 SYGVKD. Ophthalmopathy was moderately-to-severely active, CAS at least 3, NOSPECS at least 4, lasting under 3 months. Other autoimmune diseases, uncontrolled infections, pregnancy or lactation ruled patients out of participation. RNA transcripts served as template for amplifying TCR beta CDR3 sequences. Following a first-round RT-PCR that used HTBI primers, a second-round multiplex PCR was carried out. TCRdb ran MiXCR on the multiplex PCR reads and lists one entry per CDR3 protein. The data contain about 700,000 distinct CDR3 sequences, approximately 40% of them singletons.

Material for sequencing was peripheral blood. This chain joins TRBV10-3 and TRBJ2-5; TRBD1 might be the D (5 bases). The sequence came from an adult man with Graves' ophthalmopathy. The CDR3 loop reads CAISGTGQEEETQYF. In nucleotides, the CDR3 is TGTGCCATCAGTGGGACCGGACAAGAGGAGGAGACCCAGTACTTC.